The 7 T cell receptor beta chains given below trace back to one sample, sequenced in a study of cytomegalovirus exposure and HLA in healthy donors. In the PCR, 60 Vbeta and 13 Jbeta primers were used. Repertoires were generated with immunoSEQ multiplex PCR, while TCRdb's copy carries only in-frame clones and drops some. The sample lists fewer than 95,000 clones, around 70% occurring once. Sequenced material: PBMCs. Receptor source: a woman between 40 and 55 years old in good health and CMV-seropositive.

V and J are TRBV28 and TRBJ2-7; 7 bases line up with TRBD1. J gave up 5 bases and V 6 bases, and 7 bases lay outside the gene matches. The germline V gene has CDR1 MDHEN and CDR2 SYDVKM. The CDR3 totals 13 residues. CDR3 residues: CASRQTGAHEQYF. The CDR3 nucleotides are TGTGCCAGCAGGCAAACAGGGGCCCACGAGCAGTACTTC.

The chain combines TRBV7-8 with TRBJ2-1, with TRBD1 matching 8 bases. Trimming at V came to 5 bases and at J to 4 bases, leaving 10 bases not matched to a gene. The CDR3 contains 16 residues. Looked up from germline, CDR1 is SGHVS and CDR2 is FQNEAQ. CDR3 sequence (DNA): TGTGCCAGCAGCATGGTCCGGGACAGGCCATACAATGAGCAGTTCTTC. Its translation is CASSMVRDRPYNEQFF.

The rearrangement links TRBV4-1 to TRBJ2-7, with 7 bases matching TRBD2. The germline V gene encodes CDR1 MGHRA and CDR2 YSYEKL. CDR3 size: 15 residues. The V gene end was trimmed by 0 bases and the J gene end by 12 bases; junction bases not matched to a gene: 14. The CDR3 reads CASSQEIGVAGTRYF. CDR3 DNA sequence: TGCGCCAGCAGCCAAGAGATAGGTGTAGCGGGCACAAGGTACTTC.

The CDR3 region has the DNA TGCAGCGTCGAGCAAGGGGGGGGAGGCGAGCAGTACTTC. Protein: CSVEQGGGGEQYF. V usage is TRBV29-1 and J usage is TRBJ2-7, with D perhaps TRBD2 (7 bases). Germline-derived CDR1 and CDR2 are SQVTM and ANQGSEA. V lost 6 bases and J lost 6, with 18 bases in between. The CDR3 has 13 residues.

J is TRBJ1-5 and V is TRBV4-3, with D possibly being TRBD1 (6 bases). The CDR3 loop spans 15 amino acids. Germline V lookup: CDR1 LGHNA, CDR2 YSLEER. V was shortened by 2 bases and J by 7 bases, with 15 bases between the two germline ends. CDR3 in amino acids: CASSQTDRLVQPQHF. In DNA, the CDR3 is TGCGCCAGCAGCCAAACCGACAGGCTGGTACAGCCCCAGCATTTT.

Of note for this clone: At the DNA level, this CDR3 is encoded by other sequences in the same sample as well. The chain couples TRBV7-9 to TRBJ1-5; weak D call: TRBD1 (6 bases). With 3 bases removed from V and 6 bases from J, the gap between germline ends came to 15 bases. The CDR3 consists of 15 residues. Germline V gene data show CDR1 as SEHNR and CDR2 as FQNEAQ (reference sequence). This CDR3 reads CASSLVAGETQPQHF. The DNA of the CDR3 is TGTGCCAGCAGCTTGGTAGCAGGGGAGACTCAGCCCCAGCATTTT.

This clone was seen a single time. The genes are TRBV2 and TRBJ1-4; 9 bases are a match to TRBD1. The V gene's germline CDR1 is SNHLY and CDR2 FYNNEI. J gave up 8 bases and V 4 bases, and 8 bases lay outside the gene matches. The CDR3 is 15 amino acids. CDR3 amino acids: CASSVSLGTGEKLFF. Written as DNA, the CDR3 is TGTGCCAGCAGTGTCAGTTTAGGGACAGGGGAAAAACTGTTTTTT.